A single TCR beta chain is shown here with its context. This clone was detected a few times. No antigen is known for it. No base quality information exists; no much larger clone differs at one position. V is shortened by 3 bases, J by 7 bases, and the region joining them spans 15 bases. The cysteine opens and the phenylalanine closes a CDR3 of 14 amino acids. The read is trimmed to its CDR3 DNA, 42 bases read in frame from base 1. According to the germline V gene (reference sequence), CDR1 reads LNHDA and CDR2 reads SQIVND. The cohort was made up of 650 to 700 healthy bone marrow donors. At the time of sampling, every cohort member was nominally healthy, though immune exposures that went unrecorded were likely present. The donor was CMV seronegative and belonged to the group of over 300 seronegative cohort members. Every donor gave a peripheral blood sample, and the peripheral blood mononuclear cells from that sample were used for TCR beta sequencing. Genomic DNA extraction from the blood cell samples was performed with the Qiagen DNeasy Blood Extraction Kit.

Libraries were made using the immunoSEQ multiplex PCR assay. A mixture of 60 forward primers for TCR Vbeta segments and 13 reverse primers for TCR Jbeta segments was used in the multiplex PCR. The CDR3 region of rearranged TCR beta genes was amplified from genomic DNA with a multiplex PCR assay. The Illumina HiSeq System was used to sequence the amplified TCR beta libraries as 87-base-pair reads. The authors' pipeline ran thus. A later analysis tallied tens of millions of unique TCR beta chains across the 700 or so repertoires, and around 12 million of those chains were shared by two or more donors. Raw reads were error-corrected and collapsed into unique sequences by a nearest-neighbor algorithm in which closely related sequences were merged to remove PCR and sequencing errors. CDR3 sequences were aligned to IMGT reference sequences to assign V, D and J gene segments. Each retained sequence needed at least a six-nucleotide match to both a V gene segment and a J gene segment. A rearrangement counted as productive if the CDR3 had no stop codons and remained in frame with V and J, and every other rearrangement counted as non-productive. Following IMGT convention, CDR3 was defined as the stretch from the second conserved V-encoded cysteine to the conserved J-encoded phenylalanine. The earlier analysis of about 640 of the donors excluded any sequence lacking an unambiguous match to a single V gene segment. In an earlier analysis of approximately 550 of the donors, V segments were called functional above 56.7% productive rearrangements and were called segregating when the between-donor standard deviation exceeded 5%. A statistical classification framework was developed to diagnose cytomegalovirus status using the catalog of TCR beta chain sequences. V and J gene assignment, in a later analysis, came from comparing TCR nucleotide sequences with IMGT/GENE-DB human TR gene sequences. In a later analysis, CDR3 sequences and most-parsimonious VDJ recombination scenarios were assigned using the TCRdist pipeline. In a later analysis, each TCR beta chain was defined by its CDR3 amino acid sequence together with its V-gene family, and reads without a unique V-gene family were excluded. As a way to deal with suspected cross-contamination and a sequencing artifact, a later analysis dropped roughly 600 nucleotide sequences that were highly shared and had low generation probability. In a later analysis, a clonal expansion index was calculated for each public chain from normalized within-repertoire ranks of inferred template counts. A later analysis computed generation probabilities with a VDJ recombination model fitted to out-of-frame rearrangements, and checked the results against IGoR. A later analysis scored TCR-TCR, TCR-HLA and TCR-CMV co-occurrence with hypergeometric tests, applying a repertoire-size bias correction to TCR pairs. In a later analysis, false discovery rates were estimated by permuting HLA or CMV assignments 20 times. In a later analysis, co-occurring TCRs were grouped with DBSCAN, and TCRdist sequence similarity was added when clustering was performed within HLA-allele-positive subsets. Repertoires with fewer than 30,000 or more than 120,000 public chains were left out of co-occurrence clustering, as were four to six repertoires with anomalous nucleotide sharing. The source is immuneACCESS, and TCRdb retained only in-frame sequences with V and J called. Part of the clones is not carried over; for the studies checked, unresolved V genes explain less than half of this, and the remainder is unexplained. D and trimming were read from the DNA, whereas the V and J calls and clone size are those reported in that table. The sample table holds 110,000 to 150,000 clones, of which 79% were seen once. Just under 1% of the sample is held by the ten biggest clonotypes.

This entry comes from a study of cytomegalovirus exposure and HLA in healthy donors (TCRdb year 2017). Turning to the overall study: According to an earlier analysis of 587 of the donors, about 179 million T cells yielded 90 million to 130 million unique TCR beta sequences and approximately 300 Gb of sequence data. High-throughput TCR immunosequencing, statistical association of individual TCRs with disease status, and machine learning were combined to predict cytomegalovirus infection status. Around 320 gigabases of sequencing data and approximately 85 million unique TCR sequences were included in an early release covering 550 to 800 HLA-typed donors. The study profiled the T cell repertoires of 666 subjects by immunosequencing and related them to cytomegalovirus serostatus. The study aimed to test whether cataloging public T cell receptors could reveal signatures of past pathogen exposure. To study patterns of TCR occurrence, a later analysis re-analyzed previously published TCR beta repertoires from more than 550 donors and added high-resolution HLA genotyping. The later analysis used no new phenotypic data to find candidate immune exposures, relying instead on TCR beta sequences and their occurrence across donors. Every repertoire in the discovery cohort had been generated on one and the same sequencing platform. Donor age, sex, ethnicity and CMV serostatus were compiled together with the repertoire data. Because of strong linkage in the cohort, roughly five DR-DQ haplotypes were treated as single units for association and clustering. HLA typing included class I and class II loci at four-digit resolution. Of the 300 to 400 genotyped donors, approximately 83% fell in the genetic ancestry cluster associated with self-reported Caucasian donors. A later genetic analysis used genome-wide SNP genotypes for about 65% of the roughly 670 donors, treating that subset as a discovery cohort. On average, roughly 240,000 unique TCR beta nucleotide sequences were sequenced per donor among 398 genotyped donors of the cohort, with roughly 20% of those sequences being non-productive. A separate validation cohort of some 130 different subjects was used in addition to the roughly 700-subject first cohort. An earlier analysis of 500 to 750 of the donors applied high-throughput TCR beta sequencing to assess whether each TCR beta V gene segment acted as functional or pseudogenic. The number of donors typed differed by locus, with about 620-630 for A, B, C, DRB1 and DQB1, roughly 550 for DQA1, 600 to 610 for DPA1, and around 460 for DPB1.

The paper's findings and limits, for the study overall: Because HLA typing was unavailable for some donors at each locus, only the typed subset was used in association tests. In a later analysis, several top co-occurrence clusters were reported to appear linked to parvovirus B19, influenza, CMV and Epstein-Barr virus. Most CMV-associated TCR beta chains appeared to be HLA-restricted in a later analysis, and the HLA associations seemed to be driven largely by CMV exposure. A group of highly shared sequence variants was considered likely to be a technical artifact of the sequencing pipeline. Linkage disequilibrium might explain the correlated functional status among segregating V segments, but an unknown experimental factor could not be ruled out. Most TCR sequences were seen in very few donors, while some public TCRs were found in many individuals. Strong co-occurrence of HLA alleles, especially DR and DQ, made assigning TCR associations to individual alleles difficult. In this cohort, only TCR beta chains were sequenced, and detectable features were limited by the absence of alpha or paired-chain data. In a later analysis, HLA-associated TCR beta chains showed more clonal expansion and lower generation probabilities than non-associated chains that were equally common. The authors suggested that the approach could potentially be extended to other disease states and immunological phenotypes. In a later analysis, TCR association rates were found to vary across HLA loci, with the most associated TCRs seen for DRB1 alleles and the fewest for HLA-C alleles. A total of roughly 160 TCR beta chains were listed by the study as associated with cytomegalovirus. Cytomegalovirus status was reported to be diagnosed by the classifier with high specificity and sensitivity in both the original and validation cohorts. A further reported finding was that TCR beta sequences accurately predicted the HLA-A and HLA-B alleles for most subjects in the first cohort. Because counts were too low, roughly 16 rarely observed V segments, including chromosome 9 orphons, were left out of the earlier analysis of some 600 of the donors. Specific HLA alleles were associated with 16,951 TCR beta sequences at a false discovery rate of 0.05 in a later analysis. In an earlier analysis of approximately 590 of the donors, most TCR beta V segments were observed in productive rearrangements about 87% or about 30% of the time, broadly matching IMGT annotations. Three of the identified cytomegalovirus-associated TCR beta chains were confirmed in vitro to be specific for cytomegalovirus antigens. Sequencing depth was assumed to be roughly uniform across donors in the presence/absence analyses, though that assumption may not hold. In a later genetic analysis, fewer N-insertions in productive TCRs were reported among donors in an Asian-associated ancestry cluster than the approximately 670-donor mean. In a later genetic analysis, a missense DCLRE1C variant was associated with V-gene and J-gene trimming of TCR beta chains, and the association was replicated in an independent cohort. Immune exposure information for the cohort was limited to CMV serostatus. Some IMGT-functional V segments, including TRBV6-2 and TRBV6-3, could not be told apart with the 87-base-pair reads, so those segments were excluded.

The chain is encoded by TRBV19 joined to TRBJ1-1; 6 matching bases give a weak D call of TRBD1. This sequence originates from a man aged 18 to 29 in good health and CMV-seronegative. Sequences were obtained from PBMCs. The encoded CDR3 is CASSIDGGWSEAFF. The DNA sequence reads TGTGCCAGTAGTATCGATGGGGGCTGGAGTGAAGCTTTCTTT.